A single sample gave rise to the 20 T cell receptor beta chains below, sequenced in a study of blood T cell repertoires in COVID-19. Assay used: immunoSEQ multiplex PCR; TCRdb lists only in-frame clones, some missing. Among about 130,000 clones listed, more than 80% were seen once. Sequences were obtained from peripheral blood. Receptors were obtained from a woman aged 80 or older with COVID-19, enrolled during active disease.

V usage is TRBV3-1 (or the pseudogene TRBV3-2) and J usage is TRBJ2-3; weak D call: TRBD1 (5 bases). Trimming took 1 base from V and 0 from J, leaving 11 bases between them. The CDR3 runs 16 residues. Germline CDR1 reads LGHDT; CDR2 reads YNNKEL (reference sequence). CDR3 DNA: TGTGCCAGCAGCCAAGCCCCGCAGGGTAGCACAGATACGCAGTATTTT. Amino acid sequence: CASSQAPQGSTDTQYF.

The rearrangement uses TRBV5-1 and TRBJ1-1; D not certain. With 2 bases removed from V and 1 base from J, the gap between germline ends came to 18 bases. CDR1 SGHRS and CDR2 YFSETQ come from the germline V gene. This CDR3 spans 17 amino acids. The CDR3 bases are TGCGCCAGCAGCTTTGGGCTCGTGGGAGCCGAGAACACTGAAGCTTTCTTT. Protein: CASSFGLVGAENTEAFF.

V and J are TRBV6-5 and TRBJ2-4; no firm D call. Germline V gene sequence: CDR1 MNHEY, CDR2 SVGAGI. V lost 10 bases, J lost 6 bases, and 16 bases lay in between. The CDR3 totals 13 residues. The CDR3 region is CATNPSVSNIQYF. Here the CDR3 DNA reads TGTGCCACGAATCCCTCAGTATCAAACATTCAGTACTTC.

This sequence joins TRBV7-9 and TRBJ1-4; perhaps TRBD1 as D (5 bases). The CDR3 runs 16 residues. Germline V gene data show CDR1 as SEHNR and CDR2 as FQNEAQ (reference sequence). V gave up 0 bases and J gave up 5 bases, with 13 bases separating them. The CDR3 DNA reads TGTGCCAGCAGCTTAGCTGCAGGGATACTAAATGAAAAACTGTTTTTT. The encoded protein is CASSLAAGILNEKLFF.

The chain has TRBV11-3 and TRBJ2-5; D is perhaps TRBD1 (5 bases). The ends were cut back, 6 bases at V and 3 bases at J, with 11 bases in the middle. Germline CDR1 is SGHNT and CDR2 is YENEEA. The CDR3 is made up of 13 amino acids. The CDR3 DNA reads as TGTGCCAGCAGTCCAGGGTTTGAAGAGACCCAGTACTTC. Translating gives CASSPGFEETQYF.

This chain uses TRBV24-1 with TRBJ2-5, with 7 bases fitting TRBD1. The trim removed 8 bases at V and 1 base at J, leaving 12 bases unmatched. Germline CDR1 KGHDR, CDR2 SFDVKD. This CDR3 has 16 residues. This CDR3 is CATNQLDRYVQETQYF. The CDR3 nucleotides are TGTGCCACCAATCAATTGGACAGGTACGTCCAAGAGACCCAGTACTTC.

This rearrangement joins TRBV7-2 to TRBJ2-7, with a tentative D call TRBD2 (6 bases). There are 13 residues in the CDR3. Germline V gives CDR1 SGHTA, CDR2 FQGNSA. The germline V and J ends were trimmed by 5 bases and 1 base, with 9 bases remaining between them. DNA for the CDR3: TGTGCCAGCAGCACTAGCCCGTCCTACGAGCAGTACTTC. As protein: CASSTSPSYEQYF.

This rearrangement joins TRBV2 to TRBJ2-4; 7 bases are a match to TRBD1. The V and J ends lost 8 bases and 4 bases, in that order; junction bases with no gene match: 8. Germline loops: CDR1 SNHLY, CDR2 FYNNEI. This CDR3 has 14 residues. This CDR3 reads CASQGETGKNIQYF. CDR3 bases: TGTGCCAGCCAGGGCGAGACAGGGAAAAACATTCAGTACTTC.

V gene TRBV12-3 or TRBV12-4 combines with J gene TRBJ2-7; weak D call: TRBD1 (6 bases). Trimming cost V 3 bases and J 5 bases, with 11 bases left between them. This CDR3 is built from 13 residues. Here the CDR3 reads CASSLRGTHEQYF. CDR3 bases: TGTGCCAGCAGTTTGAGGGGGACCCACGAGCAGTACTTC.

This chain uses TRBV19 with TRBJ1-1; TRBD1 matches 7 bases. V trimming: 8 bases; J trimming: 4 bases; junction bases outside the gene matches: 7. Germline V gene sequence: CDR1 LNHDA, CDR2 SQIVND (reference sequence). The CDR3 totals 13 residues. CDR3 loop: CASSDRVGTEAFF. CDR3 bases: TGTGCCAGTTCCGACAGGGTGGGCACTGAAGCTTTCTTT.

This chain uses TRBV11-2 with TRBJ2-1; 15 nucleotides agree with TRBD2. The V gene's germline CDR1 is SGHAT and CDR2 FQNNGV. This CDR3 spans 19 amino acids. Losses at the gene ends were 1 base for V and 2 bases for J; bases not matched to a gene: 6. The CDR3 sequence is CASSLVGTSGRSTYNEQFF. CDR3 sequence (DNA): TGTGCCAGCAGCTTAGTGGGGACTAGCGGGAGGTCAACCTACAATGAGCAGTTCTTC.

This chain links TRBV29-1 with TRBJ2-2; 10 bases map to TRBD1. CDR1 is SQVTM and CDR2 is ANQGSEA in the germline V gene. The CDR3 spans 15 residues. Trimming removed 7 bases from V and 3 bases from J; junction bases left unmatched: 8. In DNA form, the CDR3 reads TGCAGCGCCTGGGGGGGACAGGGGTACACCGGGGAGCTGTTTTTT. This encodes CSAWGGQGYTGELFF.

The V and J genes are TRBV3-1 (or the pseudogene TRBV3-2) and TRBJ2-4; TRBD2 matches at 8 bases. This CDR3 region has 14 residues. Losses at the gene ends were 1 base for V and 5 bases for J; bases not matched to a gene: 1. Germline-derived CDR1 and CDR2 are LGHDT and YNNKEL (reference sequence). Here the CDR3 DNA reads TGTGCCAGCAGCCAAGCGGGAGGGGAAAACATTCAGTACTTC. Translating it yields CASSQAGGENIQYF.

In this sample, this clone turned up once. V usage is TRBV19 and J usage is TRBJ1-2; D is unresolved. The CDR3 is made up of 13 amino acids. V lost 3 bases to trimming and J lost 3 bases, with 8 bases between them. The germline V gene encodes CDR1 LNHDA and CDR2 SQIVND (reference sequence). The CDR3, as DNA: TGTGCCAGTAGTATTCATACAGACTATGGCTACACCTTC. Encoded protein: CASSIHTDYGYTF.

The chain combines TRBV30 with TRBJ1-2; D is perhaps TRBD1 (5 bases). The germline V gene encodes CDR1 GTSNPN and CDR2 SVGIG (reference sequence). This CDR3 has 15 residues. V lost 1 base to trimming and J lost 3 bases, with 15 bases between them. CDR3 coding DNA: TGTGCCTGGAGTGGGCCGGCAGGGAAGGACTATGGCTACACCTTC. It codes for CAWSGPAGKDYGYTF.

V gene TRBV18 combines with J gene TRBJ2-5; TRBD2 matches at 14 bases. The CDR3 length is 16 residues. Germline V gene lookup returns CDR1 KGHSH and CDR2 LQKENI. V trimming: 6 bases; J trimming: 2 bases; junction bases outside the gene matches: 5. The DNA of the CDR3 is TGTGCCAGCTCCCCAGGGACTAGCGGGGGACAAGAGACCCAGTACTTC. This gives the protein CASSPGTSGGQETQYF. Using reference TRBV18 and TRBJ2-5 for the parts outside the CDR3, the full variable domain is NAGVMQNPRHLVRRRGQEARLRCSPMKGHSHVYWYRQLPEEGLKFMVYLQKENIIDESGMPKERFSAEFPKEGPSILRIQQVVRGDSAAYFCASSPGTSGGQETQYFGPGTRLLVL.

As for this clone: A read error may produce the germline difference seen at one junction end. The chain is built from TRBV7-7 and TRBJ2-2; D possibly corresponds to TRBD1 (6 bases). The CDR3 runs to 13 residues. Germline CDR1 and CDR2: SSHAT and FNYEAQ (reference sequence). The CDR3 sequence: CASSKQGTGELFF. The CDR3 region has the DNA TGTGCTAGCAGCAAACAGGGTACCGGGGAGCTGTTTTTT. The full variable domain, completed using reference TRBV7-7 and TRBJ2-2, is GAGVSQSPRYKVTKRGQDVTLRCDPISSHATLYWYQQALGQGPEFLTYFNYEAQPDKSGLPSDRFSAERPEGSISTLTIQRTEQRDSAMYRCASSKQGTGELFFGEGSRLTVL.

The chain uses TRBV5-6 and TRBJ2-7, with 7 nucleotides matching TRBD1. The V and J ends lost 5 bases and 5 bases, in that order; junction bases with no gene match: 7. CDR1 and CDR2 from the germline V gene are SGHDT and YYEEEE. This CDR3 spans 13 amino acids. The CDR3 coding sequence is TGTGCCAGCAGTTTCGACAGGGTCAACGAGCAGTACTTC. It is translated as CASSFDRVNEQYF.

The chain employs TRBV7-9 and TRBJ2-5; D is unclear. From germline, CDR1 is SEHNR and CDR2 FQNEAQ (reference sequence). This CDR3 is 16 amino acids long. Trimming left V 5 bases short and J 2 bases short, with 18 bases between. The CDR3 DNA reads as TGTGCCAGCAGCCGACCAGTGCTAGGAGCGCAAGAGACCCAGTACTTC. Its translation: CASSRPVLGAQETQYF.

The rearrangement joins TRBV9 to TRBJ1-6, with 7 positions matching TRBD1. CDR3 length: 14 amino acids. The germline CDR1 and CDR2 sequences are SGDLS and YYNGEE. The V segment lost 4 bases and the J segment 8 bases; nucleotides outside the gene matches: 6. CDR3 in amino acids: CASSPQGLDSPLHF. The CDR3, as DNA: TGTGCCAGCAGCCCACAGGGGTTGGATTCACCCCTCCACTTT.